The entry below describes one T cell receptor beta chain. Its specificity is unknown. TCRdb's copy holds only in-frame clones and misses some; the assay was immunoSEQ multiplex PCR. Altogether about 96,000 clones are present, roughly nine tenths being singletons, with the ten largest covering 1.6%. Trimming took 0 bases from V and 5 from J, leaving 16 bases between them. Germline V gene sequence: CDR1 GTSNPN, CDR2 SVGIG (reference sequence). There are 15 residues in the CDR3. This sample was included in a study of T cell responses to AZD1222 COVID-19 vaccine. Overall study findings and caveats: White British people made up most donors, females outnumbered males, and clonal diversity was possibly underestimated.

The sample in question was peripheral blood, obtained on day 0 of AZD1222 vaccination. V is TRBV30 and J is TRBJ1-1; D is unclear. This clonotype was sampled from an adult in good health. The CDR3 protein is CAWSVMLGVGTEAFF. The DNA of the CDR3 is TGTGCCTGGAGTGTTATGTTGGGAGTGGGTACTGAAGCTTTCTTT.